This TCR beta chain was captured by sequencing in a study of neurological immune-mediated disorders. Each CDR3 protein is one row after TCRdb ran MiXCR on the 5' RACE reads. The sample carries approximately 41,000 distinct CDR3 sequences, 14% recorded once. This clonotype appeared many times. The sequence was collected from a woman aged 55-70 years with HTLV-1-associated myelopathy (HAM/TSP). Sequenced sample: CD4+ T cells from blood.

CDR3 amino acids: CASRRQGALGSPLHF. CDR3 in DNA: TGTGCCAGTAGGAGACAGGGGGCCTTAGGGTCACCCCTCCACTTT. The chain employs TRBV19 and TRBJ1-6; 10 bases align to TRBD1. CDR1 is LNHDA, CDR2 SQIVND, per germline (reference sequence). The CDR3 contains 15 residues. Trimming took 6 bases from V and 10 from J; bases not matched to a gene: 9. The entire variable domain, with the rest obtained from reference TRBV19 and TRBJ1-6, is as follows: DGGITQSPKYLFRKEGQNVTLSCEQNLNHDAMYWYRQDPGQGLRLIYYSQIVNDFQKGDIAEGYSVSREKKESFPLTVTSAQKNPTAFYLCASRRQGALGSPLHFGNGTRLTVT.